The 14 T cell receptor beta chains in this list originate from one sample, sequenced in a study of blood T cell repertoires in COVID-19 (dated by TCRdb to 2018 to 2020). The library was made by the immunoSEQ multiplex PCR assay. Held by TCRdb, this immuneACCESS table contains in-frame sequences only and omits some clones. Under half of the omission traces to an unresolved V gene where checked; the cause of the rest is unknown. This sample comprises 85,000 to 120,000 clones, about 90% of them detected only once. The biggest ten clones account for around 4% of the sample. The sequenced sample consisted of peripheral blood. Every receptor here comes from a man aged 18 to 35 with acute or convalescent COVID-19.

The chain links TRBV2 to TRBJ2-3, with TRBD2 matching over 11 bases. Trimming removed 8 bases from V and 0 bases from J; junction bases left unmatched: 4. The CDR3 totals 15 residues. Germline values: CDR1 SNHLY, CDR2 FYNNEI. CDR3 amino acids: CASRRLAGSTDTQYF. In DNA, the CDR3 is TGTGCCAGCCGACGACTAGCGGGGAGCACAGATACGCAGTATTTT.

V gene TRBV6-5 combines with J gene TRBJ2-7; TRBD1 agrees at 9 bases. The J segment lost 6 bases and the V segment lost 1 base, leaving 4 bases of the junction unmatched. Germline loops: CDR1 MNHEY, CDR2 SVGAGI. The CDR3 is 14 residues long. The CDR3 DNA sequence: TGTGCCAGCAGTTACTTCGGACAGGGGAGCGAGCAGTACTTC. Amino acids: CASSYFGQGSEQYF.

The V call is TRBV30, the J call TRBJ1-2, with 7 bases lining up with TRBD1. This CDR3 has 13 residues. Looked up from germline, CDR1 is GTSNPN and CDR2 is SVGIG (reference sequence). V shed 7 bases, J shed 9 bases, and the junction held 14 bases outside the gene matches. CDR3 amino acids: CASIYGGGGSYTF. DNA for the CDR3: TGTGCCTCGATTTACGGAGGGGGCGGAAGCTACACCTTC.

The CDR3 region is CASSLGYGQGGYGYTF. The DNA of the CDR3 is TGCGCCAGCAGCCTGGGGTATGGACAGGGGGGCTATGGCTACACCTTC. The chain joins TRBV5-1 to TRBJ1-2, with 10 bases matching TRBD1. Germline loops: CDR1 SGHRS, CDR2 YFSETQ. V was pared by 4 bases and J by 4 bases, with 10 bases of the junction left unmatched. The CDR3 is 16 residues long.

The CDR3 protein is CASSYWTDGYTF. CDR3 nucleotides: TGTGCCAGCAGTTACTGGACAGATGGCTACACCTTC. The V call is TRBV6-2 or TRBV6-3, the J call TRBJ1-2; the D gene is possibly TRBD1 (6 bases). The CDR3 loop spans 12 amino acids. Germline values: CDR1 MNHEY, CDR2 SVGEGT. Trimming took 1 base from V and 6 from J, leaving 6 bases between them.

The chain uses TRBV18 and TRBJ2-7, with a weak D call TRBD1 (6 bases). Trimming removed 4 bases from V and 1 base from J, with 11 bases in between. Germline CDR1 and CDR2: KGHSH and LQKENI. CDR3 length: 14 amino acids. This CDR3 is CASSLYRESYEQYF. Written as DNA, the CDR3 is TGTGCCAGCTCACTTTACAGGGAGTCCTACGAGCAGTACTTC.

The CDR3 reads CSVALGTGAIPPNGQYF. The CDR3 DNA sequence: TGCAGCGTAGCCCTTGGGACAGGGGCTATCCCCCCTAATGGGCAGTACTTC. V gene TRBV29-1 combines with J gene TRBJ2-7, with 10 bases aligning to TRBD1. J gave up 9 bases and V 6 bases, and 23 bases lay outside the gene matches. The CDR3 is 17 amino acids. Germline values: CDR1 SQVTM, CDR2 ANQGSEA.

V and J are TRBV25-1 and TRBJ2-7; 7 nucleotides line up with TRBD1. With V trimmed by 10 bases and J by 3 bases, 3 bases remained unmatched. The V gene's germline CDR1 is MGHDK and CDR2 SYGVNS. The CDR3 is 11 residues long. CDR3 loop: CATRTGYEQYF. In nucleotides, the CDR3 is TGTGCCACCCGGACAGGCTACGAGCAGTACTTC.

This clone was counted a few times. The junction departs from the called germline gene at one end, perhaps through a read error. The rearrangement uses TRBV10-2 and TRBJ1-6, with D maybe TRBD1 (6 bases). The germline V gene encodes CDR1 WSHSY and CDR2 SAAADI. This CDR3 spans 14 amino acids. The DNA of the CDR3 is TGCGCCAGCACTGAGGACAGTCATAATTCACCCCTCCACTTT. Translating gives CASTEDSHNSPLHF.

The V and J genes are TRBV14 and TRBJ1-3; D might be TRBD1 (5 bases). Looked up from germline, CDR1 is SGHDN and CDR2 is FVKESK. The V and J ends lost 0 bases and 9 bases respectively, with 18 bases between them. The CDR3 is 16 residues long. The CDR3 sequence is CASSQEGAGAVATIYF. CDR3 nucleotide sequence: TGTGCCAGCAGCCAAGAAGGGGCAGGAGCAGTCGCCACCATATATTTT. The whole variable domain, remainder taken from reference TRBV14 and TRBJ1-3, is EAGVTQFPSHSVIEKGQTVTLRCDPISGHDNLYWYRRVMGKEIKFLLHFVKESKQDESGMPNNRFLAERTGGTYSTLKVQPAELEDSGVYFCASSQEGAGAVATIYFGEGSWLTVV.

The V call is TRBV29-1, the J call TRBJ1-1; the D gene is possibly TRBD1 (5 bases). This CDR3 has 18 amino acids. The ends were cut back, 4 bases at V and 0 bases at J, with 24 bases in the middle. The germline gives CDR1 SQVTM, CDR2 ANQGSEA. The CDR3 region has the DNA TGCAGCGTTGGTCACGGGACTACTGCACCCGGCATGAACACTGAAGCTTTCTTT. Its translation is CSVGHGTTAPGMNTEAFF.

CDR3 sequence reads: CASSLLTGPHGYTF. In DNA form, the CDR3 reads TGTGCCAGCAGCCTTCTTACAGGGCCGCATGGCTACACCTTC. This chain uses TRBV6-5 with TRBJ1-2, with D perhaps matching TRBD1 (6 bases). V lost 6 bases and J lost 6, with 17 bases in between. The germline CDR1 and CDR2 sequences are MNHEY and SVGAGI. The CDR3 has 14 residues.

The genes are TRBV12-5 and TRBJ1-5; D is undetermined. CDR1 and CDR2 from the germline V gene are LGHNT and FRNRAP. This CDR3 spans 13 amino acids. With 4 bases removed from V and 6 bases from J, the gap between germline ends came to 10 bases. DNA of the CDR3: TGTGCTAGTGGTTCCTCCCCTAGTCAGCCCCAGCATTTT. Translation gives CASGSSPSQPQHF.

V is TRBV19 and J is TRBJ1-1; D perhaps matches TRBD1 (5 bases). Per the germline V gene, CDR1 is LNHDA and CDR2 is SQIVND (reference sequence). Deletions cut 5 bases from V and 1 base from J, with 17 bases between. The CDR3 consists of 16 residues. The CDR3 is CASSPPSLTANTEAFF. The CDR3 region has the DNA TGTGCCAGTAGTCCCCCCTCATTGACAGCGAACACTGAAGCTTTCTTT.